A selection of T cell receptor beta chains follows, all from one sample in a study of blood T cell repertoires in COVID-19. The repertoire was sequenced with immunoSEQ multiplex PCR; TCRdb's copy has only in-frame clones and lacks some. The profile shows about 220,000 clones, about four fifths of them singletons. The material sequenced was peripheral blood. The receptors here all came from a woman over 75 with acute or convalescent COVID-19. The CDR3 runs from the conserved cysteine through the conserved F or W. D genes are given only for firm matches. Not every row has a clone size; where given, it reads once, few, many or a size class.

j_call	d_call	v_call	clone_size	cdr3_nt	cdr3_aa
TRBJ1-2	NA	TRBV20-1	NA	TGCAGTGCTCACTATATCTATGGCTACACCTTC	CSAHYIYGYTF
TRBJ2-2	TRBD2	TRBV30	NA	TGTGCCTGGATTAGACTAGCGAAAGGAGGGAGGGAGCTGTTTTTT	CAWIRLAKGGRELFF
TRBJ1-2	NA	TRBV12-3/TRBV12-4	NA	TGTGCCAGCAGAACCGGGATGCAGGGGGGCTACACCTTC	CASRTGMQGGYTF
TRBJ1-3	NA	TRBV7-6	NA	TGTGCCAGCAGCTCTAGCCCCGCGAATTCTGGAAACACCATATATTTT	CASSSSPANSGNTIYF
TRBJ1-5	NA	TRBV28	few	TGTGCCAGCAGGGACGGACTCAATCAGCCCCAGCATTTT	CASRDGLNQPQHF
TRBJ2-6	NA	TRBV7-2	NA	TGTGCCAGCAGCCCCCACTCTGGGGCCAACGTCCTGACTTTC	CASSPHSGANVLTF
TRBJ2-3	TRBD2	TRBV3-1/TRBV3-2	NA	TGTGCCAGCAGCCAAACGGGGGGGCTAGATACGCAGTATTTT	CASSQTGGLDTQYF
TRBJ1-2	NA	TRBV28	NA	TGTGCCAGCAGTCCGACAGCAGGGGTGGTTAACTATGGCTACACCTTC	CASSPTAGVVNYGYTF
TRBJ1-2	NA	TRBV7-9	NA	TGTGCCAGCAGCTTATATGAGGGCGATCCTGCTGGCTACACCTTC	CASSLYEGDPAGYTF
TRBJ1-6	TRBD1	TRBV4-1	NA	TGCGCCAGCAGGGGGGGTACAGGGACAGTTAATTCACCCCTCCACTTT	CASRGGTGTVNSPLHF
TRBJ1-1	NA	TRBV28	NA	TGTGCCACTTGGGGCCCGAACACTGAAGCTTTCTTT	CATWGPNTEAFF
TRBJ2-7	NA	TRBV4-1	NA	TGCGCCAGCAGCCAAGATCAGGCTTACGAGCAGTACTTC	CASSQDQAYEQYF
TRBJ1-6	NA	TRBV15	NA	TGTGCCACCAGCATTTCCGGGACTGCTAATAATTCACCCCTCCACTTT	CATSISGTANNSPLHF
TRBJ2-3	NA	TRBV6-5	NA	TGTGCCAGCAGTTACGAGGGTACCGTAGATACGCAGTATTTT	CASSYEGTVDTQYF
TRBJ1-2	TRBD1	TRBV11-2	NA	TGTGCCAGCAGCTTGGGACAGACGAACGTTAACTATGGCTACACCTTC	CASSLGQTNVNYGYTF
TRBJ1-3	NA	TRBV5-4	NA	TGTGCCAGCAGCCGGGACACCGACTCTGGAAACACCATATATTTT	CASSRDTDSGNTIYF
TRBJ2-5	NA	TRBV5-1	NA	TGCGCCAGCAGCTTGGCTCCAGGCGTCCAAGAGACCCAGTACTTC	CASSLAPGVQETQYF
TRBJ1-1	TRBD1	TRBV5-5	once	TGTGCCAGCAGCTTGGAGGGGGCAATCACTGAAGCTTTCTTT	CASSLEGAITEAFF
TRBJ1-4	NA	TRBV4-2	NA	TGTGCCAGCAGCCCCCAAGGTAGGGGGGAAAAACTGTTTTTT	CASSPQGRGEKLFF
TRBJ1-1	NA	TRBV5-1	NA	TGCGCCAGCAGCTTTCAGGGAACTGAAGCTTTCTTT	CASSFQGTEAFF
TRBJ1-2	TRBD1	TRBV4-3	NA	TGCGCCAGCAGCCTTTCTGGGACAGCCCTTAACTATGGCTACACCTTC	CASSLSGTALNYGYTF
TRBJ1-4	TRBD1	TRBV5-4	NA	TGTGCCAGTAAGGGACAGGGAGTGGAAAAACTGTTTTTT	CASKGQGVEKLFF
TRBJ2-2	NA	TRBV18	once	TGTGCCAGCTCACCACCGAGGGCATCGAACACCGGGGAGCTGTTTTTT	CASSPPRASNTGELFF
TRBJ2-7	TRBD1	TRBV6-1	NA	TGTGCCAGCAGTGGAGCCGGGACAGGGTACTACGAGCAGTACTTC	CASSGAGTGYYEQYF
TRBJ1-1	NA	TRBV6-6	NA	TGTGCCAGCAGTTACCTTTCAGGGAACACTGAAGCTTTCTTT	CASSYLSGNTEAFF
TRBJ2-2	TRBD2	TRBV6-4	NA	TGTGCCAGCAGTGCCCTAGCGGGGGACACCGGGGAGCTGTTTTTT	CASSALAGDTGELFF
TRBJ1-2	NA	TRBV9	once	TGTGCCAGCAGCACACCGAACTATGGCTACACCTTC	CASSTPNYGYTF
TRBJ2-1	NA	TRBV4-2	few	TGTGCCAGCTCCCGAGGGCGGGGCTCGCCCTACAATGAGCAGTTCTTC	CASSRGRGSPYNEQFF
TRBJ1-2	TRBD1	TRBV29-1	NA	TGCAGCGTTGGTGGGACAGGGCAGGGTTATGGCTACACCTTC	CSVGGTGQGYGYTF
TRBJ2-3	TRBD1	TRBV2	NA	TGTGCCAGCAGTGCCGGGACAGGCTTTCAAGATACGCAGTATTTT	CASSAGTGFQDTQYF
TRBJ1-6	NA	TRBV2	few	TGTGCCAGCAGACAGGACAATTCACCCCTCCACTTT	CASRQDNSPLHF
TRBJ1-5	NA	TRBV5-1	NA	TGCGCCAGCAGCTTGGGAGACAGGCGTGAGCCCCAGCATTTT	CASSLGDRREPQHF
TRBJ1-2	NA	TRBV6-5	once	TGTGCCAGCGAGACCGGGTCACCCGGGGGTGGCTACACCTTC	CASETGSPGGGYTF